This T cell receptor beta chain was captured in a study of long-term antiretroviral therapy in people with HIV. Germline CDR1 reads SQVTM; CDR2 reads ANQGSEA. The CDR3 contains 16 residues. Trimming took 4 bases from V and 0 from J; bases not matched to a gene: 8. Every one of the donors gave at least one pre-ART PBMC sample and at least two post-ART PBMC samples. The study used samples holding about 0.9-10 million cryopreserved PBMC before DNA extraction. A remark on this clone: Its specificity is not known.

The study, taken as a whole, reports: Older ART regimens may have been in use when blood was drawn between the mid-2000s and the late 2010s.

immunoSEQ v3.0 was run at survey level. Using immunoSEQ multiplex PCR, the repertoire was profiled, and TCRdb retains in-frame clones only, with some absent. The profile shows roughly 13,000 clones, around 77% of them singletons. The chain links TRBV29-1 to TRBJ1-1; 10 nucleotides line up with TRBD1. Sequenced here: unsorted PBMCs, sampled 1.3 years after starting antiretroviral therapy. The clonotype was recovered from a woman aged 18-29 years with HIV. CDR3 loop: CSVGFRDRGMNTEAFF. The CDR3 nucleotides are TGCAGCGTTGGATTTCGGGACAGGGGAATGAACACTGAAGCTTTCTTT.